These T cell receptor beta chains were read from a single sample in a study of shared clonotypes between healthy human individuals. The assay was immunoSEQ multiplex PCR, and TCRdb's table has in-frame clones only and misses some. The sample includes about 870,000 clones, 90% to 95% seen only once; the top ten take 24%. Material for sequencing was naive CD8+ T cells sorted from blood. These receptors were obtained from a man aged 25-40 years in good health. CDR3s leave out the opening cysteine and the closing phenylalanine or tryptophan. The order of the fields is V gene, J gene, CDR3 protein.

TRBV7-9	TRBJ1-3	ATKSGAGNTIY
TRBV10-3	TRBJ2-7	AISELAGGDEQY
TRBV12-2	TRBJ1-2	ASRFRTCIYGYT
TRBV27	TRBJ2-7	ASSPSRVSSYEQY
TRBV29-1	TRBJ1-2	SVETTGPGYGYT
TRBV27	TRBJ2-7	ASSLSSIAEQY
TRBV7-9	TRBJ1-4	ASSSRGGNEKLF
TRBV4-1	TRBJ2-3	ASSHRDRVIDTQY
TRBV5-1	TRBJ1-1	ASSLDLRGDMNTEAF
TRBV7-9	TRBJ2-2	ASRPQGADPFGELF
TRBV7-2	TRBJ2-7	ASSYRGRAVDEQY
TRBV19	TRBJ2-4	ASSIDQGNIQY
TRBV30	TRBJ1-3	AWALGQSSGNTIY
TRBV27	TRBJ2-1	ASSSLLAGRYNEQF
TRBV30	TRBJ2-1	AWSGGIKRARDEQF
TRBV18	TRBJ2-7	ASSRGGTGGPDEQY
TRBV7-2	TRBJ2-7	ASSSALAGDDEQY
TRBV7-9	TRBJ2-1	ASSLALAFEQF
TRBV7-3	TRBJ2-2	ASSLSYKVVDGELF
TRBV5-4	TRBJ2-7	ASSPGVSYEQY
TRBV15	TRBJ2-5	ATSRDSQETQY
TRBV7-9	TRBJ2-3	ASSLVGSGAYTDTQY
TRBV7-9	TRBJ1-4	ASSPRGQINEKLF
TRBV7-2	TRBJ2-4	ASSPGLANIQY
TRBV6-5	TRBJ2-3	ASSSSGRGTDTQY
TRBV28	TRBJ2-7	ASSLRLVIGNYEQY
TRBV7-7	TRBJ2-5	ASSLVVGETQY
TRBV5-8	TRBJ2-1	ASSFGTVLDNEQF
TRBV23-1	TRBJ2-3	ASSQGAGGDTDTQY
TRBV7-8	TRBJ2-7	ASSRTSGAYEQY
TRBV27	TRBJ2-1	ASSPGLAGYNEQF
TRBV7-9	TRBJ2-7	ASSTSGRAGYEQY
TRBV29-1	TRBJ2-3	SVGVESGSTDTQY
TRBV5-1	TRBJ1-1	ASSLDTNLNTEAF
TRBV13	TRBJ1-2	ASREQGGGGYT
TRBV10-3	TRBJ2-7	AISEYNSGSTYEQY